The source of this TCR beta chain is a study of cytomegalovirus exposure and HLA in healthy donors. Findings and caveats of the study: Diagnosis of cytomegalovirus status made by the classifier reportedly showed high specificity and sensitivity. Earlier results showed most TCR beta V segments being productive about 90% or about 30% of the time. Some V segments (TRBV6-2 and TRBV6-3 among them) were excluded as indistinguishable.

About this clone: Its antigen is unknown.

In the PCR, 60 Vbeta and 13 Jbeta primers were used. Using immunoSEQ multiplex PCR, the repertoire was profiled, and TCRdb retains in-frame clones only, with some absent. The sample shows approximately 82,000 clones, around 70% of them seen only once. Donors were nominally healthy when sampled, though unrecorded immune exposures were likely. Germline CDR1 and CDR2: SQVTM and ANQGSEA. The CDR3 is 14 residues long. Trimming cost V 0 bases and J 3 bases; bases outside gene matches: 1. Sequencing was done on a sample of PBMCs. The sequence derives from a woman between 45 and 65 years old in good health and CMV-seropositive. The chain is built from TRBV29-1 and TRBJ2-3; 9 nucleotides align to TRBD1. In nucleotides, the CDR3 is TGCAGCGTTGAAGAGGGGACAGGGACAGATACGCAGTATTTT. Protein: CSVEEGTGTDTQYF.